This T cell receptor beta chain was sequenced in a study of blood T cell repertoires in COVID-19 (dated by TCRdb to 2019 to 2021). As for the study more broadly: Samples covering the acute and convalescent phases of COVID-19 were provided by collaborators in the United States, Italy and Spain. The repertoires were released in a freely available public database intended as a resource for research on the immune response to SARS-CoV-2. The material from the prospective study consisted of cDNA or gDNA derived from T cells, B-cell-depleted T cells, or PBMCs. The sample metadata nearly always contained a de-identified subject ID, COVID-19 status, age in years and sex. The samples were drawn from two sources: the first 160 participants of the ongoing ImmuneRACE study, and 1,000 to 1,500 subjects contributed by 6 global collaborators. Deeply sampled blood TCRbeta repertoires from subjects exposed to, actively infected with, or recovered from COVID-19 were included in the dataset. HLA class I and class II types, where available, came from metadata supplied by the sample provider rather than from assay-based typing.

Regarding this clone: The specificity of this receptor is unknown. No clone much larger than this one lies a single base away; base qualities are absent.

Collaborating institutions collected whole blood in K2EDTA tubes following their own protocols. Collaborator samples were shipped for TCRbeta analysis as frozen whole blood, isolated PBMCs, or DNA extracted from either sample type. The immunoSEQ Assay, a bias-controlled multiplex PCR, was used to amplify TCRbeta CDR3 regions from genomic DNA. Turning to the authors' computational methods: Nucleated cell counts per sample were estimated from amplification of reference gene primers within the assay. Sequence reads were collapsed and filtered to measure the absolute abundance of every unique TCRbeta CDR3 rearrangement. For each sample, productive Simpson clonality was calculated as the square root of Simpson's diversity index across productive rearrangements. Here the immuneACCESS table is served through TCRdb, limited to in-frame sequences with V and J called. Missing clones are a known gap in these copies; in checked studies unresolved V genes cover under half, and the rest lacks a known reason. Clone size and V and J calls were adopted from that table, with D and trimming inferred from the DNA. The sample contains some 210,000 clones, approximately 91% of them found a single time. The top ten constitute more than 4.5% of the sample.

Paper-wide results and their limitations: Clinical and demographic metadata were provided uncurated, with the amount varying by source and participant.

CDR3 length: 15 amino acids, cysteine to phenylalanine. Here the CDR3 DNA is all that survives: 45 bases in frame from base 1. V lost 5 bases and J lost 4 bases; the stretch between them is 17 bases long. Per the germline V gene (reference sequence), MNHEY is the CDR1 and SMNVEV is the CDR2. Sequenced: peripheral blood. Here the chain combines TRBV27 and TRBJ1-2; matching of 6 bases hints at TRBD1 as the D gene. The sequence derives from a woman in her thirties or forties with acute or convalescent COVID-19. The CDR3 has the sequence CASSPRDTKPYGYTF. The DNA sequence follows: TGTGCCAGCAGTCCCCGGGACACCAAGCCCTATGGCTACACCTTC.